A single sample is the source of the 18 T cell receptor beta chains below, sequenced in a study of OX40 agonist ivuxolimab in advanced cancers. TCRdb's table, derived via immunoSEQ multiplex PCR, lists solely in-frame clones and lacks some. The sample records 30,000 to 40,000 clones, 74% being singletons. The sequencing used CD4+ or CD8+ T cells sorted from blood, collected in a trial of the OX40 agonist ivuxolimab. The receptors originated from an adult with an advanced solid tumor such as melanoma, head and neck, liver or kidney cancer.

The gene calls are TRBV9 and TRBJ2-5; 15 bases agree with TRBD2. Looked up from germline, CDR1 is SGDLS and CDR2 is YYNGEE. There are 16 residues in the CDR3. The trim removed 3 bases at V and 0 bases at J, leaving 0 bases unmatched. The CDR3 sequence: CASSGTSGGDQETQYF. The CDR3 DNA sequence: TGTGCCAGCAGCGGGACTAGCGGGGGGGACCAAGAGACCCAGTACTTC.

The V and J genes are TRBV27 and TRBJ2-5, with 7 nucleotides matching TRBD1. CDR3 length: 13 amino acids. Germline lookup yields CDR1 MNHEY and CDR2 SMNVEV (reference sequence). V shed 3 bases and J 5 bases; nucleotides not matched to a gene: 3. Written as DNA, the CDR3 is TGTGCCAGCAGTTTGGGCAGGGGGGAGACCCAGTACTTC. Amino acid sequence: CASSLGRGETQYF.

The rearrangement links TRBV30 to TRBJ1-1, with D uncertain. V was clipped by 1 base and J by 6 bases, with 18 bases between them. This CDR3 spans 15 amino acids. Germline CDR1 is GTSNPN and CDR2 is SVGIG (reference sequence). The CDR3 coding sequence is TGTGCCTGGAGTGATTTAGGTCAGAGCGCGGCTGAAGCTTTCTTT. Translating gives CAWSDLGQSAAEAFF.

This clone has a handful of counts. This rearrangement joins TRBV5-8 to TRBJ1-1; 7 bases match TRBD1. Germline V gene sequence: CDR1 SGHTS, CDR2 YDEGEE. The CDR3 runs to 15 residues. With V trimmed by 6 bases and J by 0 bases, 8 bases remained unmatched. In nucleotides, the CDR3 is TGTGCCAGCACTGGACAGGCGAGGGTGAACACTGAAGCTTTCTTT. It is translated as CASTGQARVNTEAFF.

In DNA form, the CDR3 reads TGTGCCAGGGGGGACTACAATGAGCAGTTCTTC. As protein: CARGDYNEQFF. This sequence joins TRBV6-1 and TRBJ2-1; tentatively, D is TRBD1 or TRBD2 (5 bases each). V lost 9 bases and J lost 3, with 6 bases in between. The length of the CDR3 is 11 residues. Germline-derived CDR1 and CDR2 are MNHNS and SASEGT.

A few counts support this clone. The V and J genes are TRBV5-5 and TRBJ1-6; TRBD1 agrees at 9 bases. Germline V gene data show CDR1 as SGHKS and CDR2 as YYEKEE (reference sequence). The CDR3 length is 15 residues. V lost 1 base and J lost 9; bases outside the gene matches: 5. The CDR3 here is CASSLRQGVGSPLHF. CDR3 nucleotide sequence: TGTGCCAGCAGCTTGCGACAGGGGGTTGGTTCACCCCTCCACTTT.

The rearrangement joins TRBV18 to TRBJ1-3; D is undetermined. Germline V lookup: CDR1 KGHSH, CDR2 LQKENI. V lost 6 bases and J 1 base, leaving 16 bases between the germline ends. The CDR3 loop spans 16 amino acids. CDR3 region: CASSINGGVSGNTIYF. Written as DNA, the CDR3 is TGTGCCAGCTCGATAAACGGCGGGGTTTCTGGAAACACCATATATTTT.

A few counts support this clone. The V gene is TRBV6-5, the J gene TRBJ2-2; the D is unclear. V gave up 4 bases and J gave up 4 bases, with 7 bases separating them. From germline, CDR1 is MNHEY and CDR2 SVGAGI. The CDR3 totals 13 residues. For the CDR3, the DNA is TGTGCCAGCAGTTTAGGCGTCACCGGGGAGCTGTTTTTT. Translated: CASSLGVTGELFF.

This clone has more than one count but fewer than ten. V and J are TRBV6-5 and TRBJ1-1, with TRBD1 matching over 8 bases. Germline CDR1 is MNHEY and CDR2 is SVGAGI. CDR3 length equals 15 residues. J lost 4 bases, V lost 7 bases, and 11 bases had no gene match. DNA of the CDR3: TGTGCCAGCATCGGCAGGGGGCAGCCGGGCACTGAAGCTTTCTTT. Its translation: CASIGRGQPGTEAFF.

This clone turned up a few times. The gene calls are TRBV7-2 and TRBJ2-1; 11 bases are a match to TRBD2. Germline trimming cut 3 bases from V and 5 bases from J; bases unmatched to any gene: 3. The CDR3 is made up of 15 amino acids. CDR1 and CDR2 (germline): SGHTA, FQGNSA. The CDR3: CASSFTSGGHNEQFF. The DNA of the CDR3 is TGTGCCAGCAGCTTTACTAGCGGGGGCCACAATGAGCAGTTCTTC.

The chain is built from TRBV10-3 and TRBJ1-1, with D perhaps matching TRBD1 (5 bases). This CDR3 is built from 14 residues. Germline V gene data show CDR1 as ENHRY and CDR2 as SYGVKD. Trimming removed 6 bases from V and 4 bases from J, with 15 bases in between. CDR3 DNA sequence: TGTGCCATCAGGAGGGAGGGGATGGGCACTGAAGCTTTCTTT. Translated, it gives CAIRREGMGTEAFF.

This chain connects TRBV30 to TRBJ2-3; weak D call: TRBD1 (5 bases). CDR3 length: 15 residues. The V end lost 0 bases, the J end lost 2 bases, and 12 bases lay between the germline ends. Germline V gene sequence: CDR1 GTSNPN, CDR2 SVGIG (reference sequence). The CDR3 nucleotides read TGTGCCTGGAGTGTACGTGGACATTACACAGATACGCAGTATTTT. Translated: CAWSVRGHYTDTQYF.

This sequence joins TRBV19 and TRBJ1-5, with TRBD1 matching over 7 bases. Germline loops: CDR1 LNHDA, CDR2 SQIVND (reference sequence). The CDR3 runs 16 residues. The junction had 9 bases not matched to a gene; V was cut back by 1 base and J by 6 bases. In nucleotides, the CDR3 is TGTGCCAGTAGTATAGGAGGAGGGGGCATTGGTCAGCCCCAGCATTTT. As protein: CASSIGGGGIGQPQHF.

The chain links TRBV6-1 to TRBJ2-5, with D possibly being TRBD2 (5 bases). V was pared by 5 bases and J by 5 bases, with 15 bases between. Germline V gene sequence: CDR1 MNHNS, CDR2 SASEGT. CDR3 size: 14 residues. CDR3 amino acids: CASSSPDSWETQYF. As DNA, the CDR3 is TGTGCCAGCAGTTCCCCGGACTCCTGGGAGACCCAGTACTTC.

V gene TRBV7-2 combines with J gene TRBJ1-1; no definite D call. V was trimmed by 2 bases and J by 0 bases, leaving 10 bases between them. This CDR3 is built from 15 residues. Germline V gene sequence: CDR1 SGHTA, CDR2 FQGNSA. CDR3 DNA: TGTGCCAGCAGCTTATACCCCAGTATGAACACTGAAGCTTTCTTT. This gives the protein CASSLYPSMNTEAFF.

The rearrangement links TRBV6-4 to TRBJ1-2, with D perhaps TRBD1 (6 bases). Germline values: CDR1 MRHNA, CDR2 SNTAGT. The CDR3 consists of 15 residues. Trimming removed 0 bases from V and 5 bases from J, with 13 bases in between. DNA for the CDR3: TGTGCCAGCAGTGACTCTTCAGGGGTTCGTTATGGCTACACCTTC. It yields the protein CASSDSSGVRYGYTF.

The sample holds a few counts of this clone. The chain has TRBV15 and TRBJ2-1, with unresolved D. Looked up from germline, CDR1 is LNHNV and CDR2 is YYDKDF (reference sequence). The CDR3 runs to 14 residues. Deletions cut 3 bases from V and 8 bases from J, with 14 bases between. The chain's CDR3 is CATSRRTGADEQFF. The DNA for the CDR3 is TGTGCCACCAGCAGGCGCACGGGTGCGGATGAGCAGTTCTTC.

The chain has TRBV29-1 and TRBJ2-7; no clear D. Germline V gene lookup returns CDR1 SQVTM and CDR2 ANQGSEA. Trimming removed 4 bases at V and 3 bases at J, with 13 bases between. The CDR3 is 13 residues long. CDR3 bases: TGCAGCGTTGCAATGGACGCCTACTACGAGCAGTACTTC. Protein: CSVAMDAYYEQYF.